A single sample is the source of the 9 T cell receptor beta chains below, sequenced in a study of identical twins. TCRdb re-derived calls from the 5' RACE reads in MiXCR, one entry per CDR3 protein. The repertoire has 200,000 to 300,000 distinct CDR3 sequences, around 7% of them found once; the top ten carry 3% to 4.5%. The data were also submitted as part of a second study, on yellow fever vaccine responses in identical twins.

The sequenced material came from memory (CD45RO+) T cells sorted from blood. Receptors were obtained from a young woman in good health.

The table lists this clonotype with many counts. This chain joins TRBV10-3 and TRBJ2-1; 8 bases are a match to TRBD2. The CDR3 loop spans 14 amino acids. With V trimmed by 7 bases and J by 7 bases, 9 bases remained unmatched. Germline lookup yields CDR1 ENHRY and CDR2 SYGVKD. In DNA form, the CDR3 reads TGTGCCATCACAAACCGGACTAGCTGGAATGAGCAGTTCTTC. Amino acids: CAITNRTSWNEQFF.

The chain joins TRBV5-4 to TRBJ2-2, with 10 bases lining up with TRBD2. From germline, CDR1 is SGHNT and CDR2 YYREEE (reference sequence). CDR3 length: 18 residues. V shed 0 bases and J 0 bases; nucleotides not matched to a gene: 5. The CDR3 here is CASSLVLLAGTNTGELFF. CDR3 nucleotides: TGTGCCAGCAGCTTGGTTCTACTAGCGGGAACGAACACCGGGGAGCTGTTTTTT.

This clonotype was counted a few times. The V gene is TRBV5-1, the J gene TRBJ1-2; a possible D gene is TRBD1 (6 bases). Germline loops: CDR1 SGHRS, CDR2 YFSETQ. V shed 1 base and J shed 4 bases, with 17 bases lying between them. The length of the CDR3 is 16 residues. The CDR3 reads CASSLMRGQAGYGYTF. CDR3 nucleotides: TGCGCCAGCAGCTTGATGCGGGGGCAGGCTGGCTATGGCTACACCTTC.

This clonotype was observed a few times. The genes are TRBV3-1 and TRBJ2-5, with a possible D match to TRBD2 (6 bases). Germline V gene data show CDR1 as LGHDT and CDR2 as YNNKEL (reference sequence). Trimming left V 4 bases short and J 2 bases short, with 32 bases between. The CDR3 runs to 21 residues. CDR3 in amino acids: CASSLGTAGDFVNRGQETQYF. CDR3 coding DNA: TGTGCCAGCAGCCTTGGTACGGCCGGGGACTTCGTTAACCGGGGGCAAGAGACCCAGTACTTC.

This clonotype was seen a few times. V and J are TRBV20-1 and TRBJ2-3; D is undetermined. Per germline, CDR1 DFQATT and CDR2 SNEGSKA (reference sequence). CDR3 length: 19 amino acids. With 5 bases removed from V and 3 bases from J, the gap between germline ends came to 30 bases. The DNA for the CDR3 is TGCAGTGCTCGGAACCCTCTTCCGGGCCTCCCGGGTAGAACAGATACGCAGTATTTT. Its translation: CSARNPLPGLPGRTDTQYF.

This clonotype appeared many times. The chain has TRBV28 and TRBJ2-1; D is undetermined. V was trimmed by 2 bases and J by 2 bases, leaving 7 bases between them. Germline V CDR1 and CDR2: MDHEN, SYDVKM. This CDR3 region has 14 residues. Written as DNA, the CDR3 is TGTGCCAGCAGTTTAGTCCGAACCTACAATGAGCAGTTCTTC. Amino acid sequence: CASSLVRTYNEQFF. The complete variable domain, with remaining parts taken from reference TRBV28 and TRBJ2-1, reads DVKVTQSSRYLVKRTGEKVFLECVQDMDHENMFWYRQDPGLGLRLIYFSYDVKMKEKGDIPEGYSVSREKKERFSLILESASTNQTSMYLCASSLVRTYNEQFFGPGTRLTVL.

This clonotype has just a few counts. CDR3 sequence: CATLIPQGYEQYF. The DNA for the CDR3 is TGTGCCACTCTGATCCCCCAGGGATACGAGCAGTACTTC. The chain combines TRBV6-2 or TRBV6-3 with TRBJ2-7; the D gene is possibly TRBD1 (5 bases). Germline CDR1 and CDR2: MNHEY and SVGEGT. The V and J ends lost 10 bases and 4 bases respectively, with 17 bases between them. This CDR3 comprises 13 residues.

This chain links TRBV6-1 with TRBJ2-3, with D tentatively TRBD2 (5 bases). Trimming removed 3 bases at V and 2 bases at J, with 9 bases between. Germline assignment: CDR1 MNHNS and CDR2 SASEGT. This CDR3 contains 14 residues. The CDR3 nucleotides read TGTGCCAGCAGTGATGGGAGCCCCACAGATACGCAGTATTTT. Encoded protein: CASSDGSPTDTQYF.

This clonotype has only a few counts. This chain links TRBV28 with TRBJ1-4; D not resolved. The CDR3 is made up of 17 amino acids. The germline gives CDR1 MDHEN, CDR2 SYDVKM. V dropped 2 bases and J dropped 0 bases, with 13 bases sitting between them. Written as DNA, the CDR3 is TGTGCCAGCAGTTTAGAGACAACCGGGACAACTAATGAAAAACTGTTTTTT. Translation gives CASSLETTGTTNEKLFF. Using reference TRBV28 and TRBJ1-4 for the parts outside the CDR3, the full variable domain is DVKVTQSSRYLVKRTGEKVFLECVQDMDHENMFWYRQDPGLGLRLIYFSYDVKMKEKGDIPEGYSVSREKKERFSLILESASTNQTSMYLCASSLETTGTTNEKLFFGSGTQLSVL.